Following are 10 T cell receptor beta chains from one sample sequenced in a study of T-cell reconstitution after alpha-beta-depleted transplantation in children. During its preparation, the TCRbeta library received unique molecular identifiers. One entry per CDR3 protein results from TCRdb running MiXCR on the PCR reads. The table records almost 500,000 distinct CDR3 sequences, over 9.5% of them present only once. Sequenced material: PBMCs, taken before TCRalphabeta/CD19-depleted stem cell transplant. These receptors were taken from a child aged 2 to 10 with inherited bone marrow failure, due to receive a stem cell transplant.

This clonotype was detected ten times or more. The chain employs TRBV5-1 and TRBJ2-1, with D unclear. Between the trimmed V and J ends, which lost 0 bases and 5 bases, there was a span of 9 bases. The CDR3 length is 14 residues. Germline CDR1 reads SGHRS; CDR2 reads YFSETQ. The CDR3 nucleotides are TGCGCCAGCAGCTTGGGTAGCCAAAACAATGAGCAGTTCTTC. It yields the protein CASSLGSQNNEQFF.

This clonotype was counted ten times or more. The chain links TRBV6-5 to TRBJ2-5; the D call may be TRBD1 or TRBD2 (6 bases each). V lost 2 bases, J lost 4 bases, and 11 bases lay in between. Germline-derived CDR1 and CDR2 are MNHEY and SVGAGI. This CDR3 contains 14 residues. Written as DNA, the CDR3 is TGTGCCAGCAGTTACACCGGGGGCGGAGAGACCCAGTACTTC. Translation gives CASSYTGGGETQYF.

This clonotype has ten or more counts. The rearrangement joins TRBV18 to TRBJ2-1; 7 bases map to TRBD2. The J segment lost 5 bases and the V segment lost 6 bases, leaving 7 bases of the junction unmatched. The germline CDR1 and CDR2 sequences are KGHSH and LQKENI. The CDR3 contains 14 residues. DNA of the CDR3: TGTGCCAGCTCCCCCGGACTAGGAGACAATGAGCAGTTCTTC. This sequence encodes CASSPGLGDNEQFF.

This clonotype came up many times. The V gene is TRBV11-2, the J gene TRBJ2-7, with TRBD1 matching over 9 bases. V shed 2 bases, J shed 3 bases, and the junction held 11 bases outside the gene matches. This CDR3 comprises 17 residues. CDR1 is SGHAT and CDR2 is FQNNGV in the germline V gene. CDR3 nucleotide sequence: TGTGCCAGCAGCTTACATCCCCGGGGACAGGGATACTACGAGCAGTACTTC. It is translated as CASSLHPRGQGYYEQYF.

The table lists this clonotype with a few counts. The CDR3 coding sequence is TGTGCCACCAGCAGAGTTGGGGAAGGTGTCCAAGAGACCCAGTACTTC. It codes for CATSRVGEGVQETQYF. The chain is built from TRBV15 and TRBJ2-5; no definite D call. The CDR3 has 16 residues. The V gene lost 1 base and the J gene lost 1 base, with 13 bases spanning the gap. Germline CDR1 LNHNV, CDR2 YYDKDF (reference sequence).

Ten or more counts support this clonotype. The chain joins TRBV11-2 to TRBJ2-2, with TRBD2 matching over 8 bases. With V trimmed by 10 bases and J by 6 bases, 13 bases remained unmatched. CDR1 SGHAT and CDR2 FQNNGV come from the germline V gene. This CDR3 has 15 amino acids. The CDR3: CATKGAGDLSGELFF. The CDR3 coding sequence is TGTGCCACTAAAGGAGCGGGAGATTTGTCCGGGGAGCTGTTTTTT.

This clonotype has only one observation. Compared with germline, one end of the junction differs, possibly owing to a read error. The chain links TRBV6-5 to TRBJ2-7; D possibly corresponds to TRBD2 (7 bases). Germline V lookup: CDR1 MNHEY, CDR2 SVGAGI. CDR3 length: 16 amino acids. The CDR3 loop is CASSYFRDYGGYEKYF. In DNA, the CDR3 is TGTGCCAGCAGTTACTTCCGGGACTATGGGGGCTACGAGAAGTACTTC.

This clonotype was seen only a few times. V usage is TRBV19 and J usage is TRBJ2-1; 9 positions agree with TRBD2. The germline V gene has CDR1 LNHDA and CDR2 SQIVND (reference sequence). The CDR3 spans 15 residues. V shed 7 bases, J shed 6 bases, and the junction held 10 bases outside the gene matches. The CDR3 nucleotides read TGTGCCAGTAAAAGGGCCAGCGGGAGGATCAATGAGCAGTTCTTC. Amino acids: CASKRASGRINEQFF.

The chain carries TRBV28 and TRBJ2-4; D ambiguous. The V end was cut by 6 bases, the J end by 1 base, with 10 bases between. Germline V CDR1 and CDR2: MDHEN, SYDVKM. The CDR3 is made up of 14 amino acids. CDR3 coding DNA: TGTGCCAGCAGACCACAGACCGCCAAAAACATTCAGTACTTC. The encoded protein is CASRPQTAKNIQYF.

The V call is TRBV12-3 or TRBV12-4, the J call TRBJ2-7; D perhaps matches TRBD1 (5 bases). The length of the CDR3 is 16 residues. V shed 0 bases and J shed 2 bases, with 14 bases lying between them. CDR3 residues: CASSLALWEQAYEQYF. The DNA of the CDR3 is TGTGCCAGCAGTTTAGCGCTTTGGGAACAGGCCTACGAGCAGTACTTC.